This T cell receptor (beta chain) comes out of a study of cytomegalovirus exposure and HLA in healthy donors. Study findings and constraints: Researchers reported that a few CMV-associated chains were confirmed in vitro as CMV antigen-specific. The study recorded fewer than 200 TCR beta chains that were cytomegalovirus-associated. Many donors carried some public TCRs, although rarity characterized most TCR sequences.

As to this clone: Its antigen is not known.

Only in-frame clones appear in the TCRdb table, and some are missing; sequencing was by immunoSEQ multiplex PCR. The table shows over 85,000 clones, with approximately 93% occurring only once. The CDR3 spans 15 residues. The trim removed 4 bases at V and 0 bases at J, leaving 1 base unmatched. The germline V gene encodes CDR1 SSHAT and CDR2 FNYEAQ (reference sequence). The TCR comes from a woman younger than 45 in good health and CMV-seropositive. The gene calls are TRBV7-7 and TRBJ2-2; the match to TRBD2 covers 8 bases. The sample consisted of PBMCs. The CDR3 sequence is CASSSGGANTGELFF. The CDR3 DNA reads TGTGCCAGCAGCTCGGGAGGGGCGAACACCGGGGAGCTGTTTTTT.